This section outlines one TCR beta chain sequence together with its context. Vbeta (60) and Jbeta (13) primers were used in the PCR. The data were produced by immunoSEQ multiplex PCR, yet TCRdb's version contains in-frame clones alone and is incomplete. Here the sample spans about 160,000 clones, about two thirds being singletons. The source of the sample is a study of cytomegalovirus exposure and HLA in healthy donors. The sequenced sample consisted of PBMCs. The TCR originated in a woman aged 25 to 39 in good health and CMV-seronegative.

The CDR3 sequence is CASSHSTGETDTQYF. DNA of the CDR3: TGCGCCAGCAGCCACAGTACAGGTGAAACAGATACGCAGTATTTT. V and J are TRBV4-3 and TRBJ2-3; a possible D gene is TRBD1 (5 bases). Between the trimmed V and J ends, which lost 3 bases and 3 bases, there was a span of 13 bases. Germline CDR1 reads LGHNA; CDR2 reads YSLEER. This CDR3 region has 15 residues.